One and the same sample provided the 27 T cell receptor beta chains below, sequenced in a study of blood T cell repertoires in COVID-19. Sequenced by immunoSEQ multiplex PCR; TCRdb stores in-frame clones only, minus some. The sample has some 220,000 clones, around 80% seen once; the top ten hold roughly 7%. Sequenced input: peripheral blood. These TCRs come from a woman between 70 and 85 years old with acute or convalescent COVID-19.

The V call is TRBV7-2, the J call TRBJ2-3; tentatively, D is TRBD2 (6 bases). Trimming shortened V by 5 bases and J by 0 bases, and 21 bases separated the two germline ends. The V gene's germline CDR1 is SGHTA and CDR2 FQGNSA. CDR3 length equals 18 residues. For the CDR3, the DNA is TGTGCCAGCAGCACCACTGGGGGTAGCGGCGGGAGCACAGATACGCAGTATTTT. Residues: CASSTTGGSGGSTDTQYF.

The DNA for the CDR3 is TGTGCCAGCTCAAGGGACAATTTGGACTTTGGAACTGAAGCTTTCTTT. This encodes CASSRDNLDFGTEAFF. The gene calls are TRBV18 and TRBJ1-1; a weak D match, TRBD1 (6 bases). The CDR3 runs to 16 residues. Trimming took 5 bases from V and 5 from J, leaving 21 bases between them. CDR1 KGHSH and CDR2 LQKENI come from the germline V gene.

This chain joins TRBV10-3 and TRBJ2-3, with D uncertain. CDR3 size: 16 residues. Trimming pared 0 bases from V and 6 bases from J, leaving 16 bases between. Per germline, CDR1 ENHRY and CDR2 SYGVKD. Here the CDR3 reads CAISESLSGSPDTQYF. CDR3 sequence (DNA): TGTGCCATCAGTGAGTCATTGTCCGGGTCCCCGGATACGCAGTATTTT.

This chain connects TRBV2 to TRBJ2-3; possible D gene TRBD2, 6 bases. V gave up 4 bases and J gave up 0 bases, with 14 bases separating them. Germline loops: CDR1 SNHLY, CDR2 FYNNEI. This CDR3 has 16 amino acids. DNA of the CDR3: TGTGCCAGCAGTGTAGGAACTGGGACTAGCACAGATACGCAGTATTTT. Amino acid sequence: CASSVGTGTSTDTQYF.

As concerns this clone: A read error may account for a junction end that differs from germline. V is TRBV4-1 and J is TRBJ2-3; 7 positions agree with TRBD1. Germline V gives CDR1 MGHRA, CDR2 YSYEKL. This CDR3 has 13 amino acids. The CDR3 is CASSQDRAGTVFF. Here the CDR3 DNA reads TGCGCCAGCAGCCAAGATCGGGCCGGGACAGTGTTTTTT.

CDR3 protein: CASRSQREQGETQYF. CDR3 in DNA: TGTGCAAGTCGCTCCCAGCGGGAACAGGGCGAGACCCAGTACTTC. The chain recombines TRBV12-2 with TRBJ2-5; the table's D gene call, TRBD2, was not cross checked with the DNA. TRBV12-2 is a pseudogene segment. The CDR3 length is 15 residues.

CDR3 sequence: CAWSVGTGNQPQHF. The CDR3 DNA is TGTGCCTGGAGTGTAGGGACAGGCAATCAGCCCCAGCATTTT. The rearrangement uses TRBV30 and TRBJ1-5; 7 bases align to TRBD1. V dropped 0 bases and J dropped 2; count of bases not matched to a gene: 1. Germline V gives CDR1 GTSNPN, CDR2 SVGIG (reference sequence). This CDR3 has 14 amino acids.

V usage is TRBV5-1 and J usage is TRBJ2-3; 8 bases map to TRBD2. Germline CDR1 and CDR2: SGHRS and YFSETQ. The CDR3 loop spans 16 amino acids. J was trimmed by 6 bases and V by 3 bases; bases with no gene match: 12. The CDR3 DNA sequence: TGCGCCAGCAGCTCCGAAGCCGGGGGGGCCGGGGATACGCAGTATTTT. Translating it yields CASSSEAGGAGDTQYF.

The chain recombines TRBV5-4 with TRBJ2-1, with TRBD1 matching 8 bases. Losses at the gene ends were 3 bases for V and 9 bases for J; bases not matched to a gene: 11. Germline V gene sequence: CDR1 SGHNT, CDR2 YYREEE (reference sequence). The CDR3 length is 15 residues. The chain's CDR3 is CASSSRTGTAGEQFF. The CDR3, as DNA: TGTGCCAGCAGCTCGCGGACAGGGACCGCGGGTGAGCAGTTCTTC. Complete variable domain (other parts from reference TRBV5-4 and TRBJ2-1): ETGVTQSPTHLIKTRGQQVTLRCSSQSGHNTVSWYQQALGQGPQFIFQYYREEENGRGNFPPRFSGLQFPNYSSELNVNALELDDSALYLCASSSRTGTAGEQFFGPGTRLTVL.

The rearrangement joins TRBV2 to TRBJ2-5; D is unclear. V dropped 6 bases and J dropped 3 bases, with 8 bases sitting between them. CDR1 SNHLY and CDR2 FYNNEI come from the germline V gene. This CDR3 has 12 residues. CDR3 protein: CASSLREETQYF. CDR3 DNA: TGTGCCAGCAGCCTTCGAGAAGAGACCCAGTACTTC.

The genes are TRBV24-1 and TRBJ2-2; 9 nucleotides align to TRBD1. Per germline, CDR1 KGHDR and CDR2 SFDVKD. The trim removed 4 bases at V and 1 base at J, leaving 0 bases unmatched. The CDR3 has 15 amino acids. The CDR3 reads CATSEGQGNTGELFF. The CDR3 nucleotides are TGTGCCACCAGTGAGGGACAGGGGAACACCGGGGAGCTGTTTTTT.

This clone was found a few times. The V gene is TRBV3-1 (or the pseudogene TRBV3-2), the J gene TRBJ1-1; no firm D call. The CDR3 runs 17 residues. The germline V gene encodes CDR1 LGHDT and CDR2 YNNKEL (reference sequence). The V end was cut by 2 bases, the J end by 6 bases, with 22 bases between. The CDR3 loop is CASSQPGFGRGSAEAFF. The CDR3 DNA reads TGTGCCAGCAGCCAACCTGGTTTCGGTCGGGGTAGCGCTGAAGCTTTCTTT.

The chain links TRBV10-3 to TRBJ1-6, with D perhaps TRBD1 (5 bases). The CDR3 is 17 residues long. The V and J ends lost 1 base and 12 bases respectively, with 22 bases between them. Germline-derived CDR1 and CDR2 are ENHRY and SYGVKD. The CDR3 sequence is CAISEFAGAGEVVPLHF. The CDR3 nucleotides are TGTGCCATCAGTGAGTTTGCGGGTGCGGGGGAGGTGGTACCCCTCCACTTT.

This rearrangement joins TRBV5-1 to TRBJ2-7, with 8 nucleotides matching TRBD1. Unmatched junction bases numbered 4, after V lost 3 bases and J lost 2 bases. Germline lookup yields CDR1 SGHRS and CDR2 YFSETQ. The CDR3 consists of 14 residues. The CDR3 loop reads CASSSGQGAYEQYF. The CDR3 region has the DNA TGCGCCAGCAGCTCCGGACAGGGAGCCTACGAGCAGTACTTC.

This rearrangement joins TRBV6-5 to TRBJ1-1, with D uncertain. Germline V gene sequence: CDR1 MNHEY, CDR2 SVGAGI. The V end lost 2 bases, the J end lost 0 bases, and 7 bases lay between the germline ends. The CDR3 extends over 14 amino acids. The CDR3 bases are TGTGCCAGCAGTTACGAGGCAGTGAACACTGAAGCTTTCTTT. It yields the protein CASSYEAVNTEAFF.

This rearrangement joins TRBV6-1 to TRBJ2-6; D is unresolved. Germline V gene sequence: CDR1 MNHNS, CDR2 SASEGT. The CDR3 runs 16 residues. The V end lost 2 bases, the J end lost 3 bases, and 11 bases lay between the germline ends. CDR3: CASSELLLSGANVLTF. The CDR3 nucleotides read TGTGCCAGCAGTGAACTCCTACTGAGTGGGGCCAACGTCCTGACTTTC.

The chain links TRBV11-2 to TRBJ2-1; TRBD2 agrees at 7 bases. CDR3 length equals 15 residues. J lost 2 bases, V lost 1 base, and 2 bases had no gene match. CDR1 SGHAT and CDR2 FQNNGV come from the germline V gene. The CDR3 bases are TGTGCCAGCAGCTTAGTCGCGGGGGCCTACAATGAGCAGTTCTTC. Protein product: CASSLVAGAYNEQFF.

This rearrangement joins TRBV7-3 to TRBJ2-3, with 12 nucleotides matching TRBD2. Per the germline V gene, CDR1 is SGHTA and CDR2 is FQGTGA. V dropped 5 bases and J dropped 6; count of bases not matched to a gene: 9. The CDR3 runs 16 residues. CDR3 loop: CASSRLAGGLVDTQYF. The CDR3 coding sequence is TGTGCCAGCAGCAGGCTAGCGGGGGGGTTGGTCGATACGCAGTATTTT.

This chain connects TRBV4-1 to TRBJ2-5; maybe TRBD2 (5 bases). The CDR3 loop spans 16 amino acids. Trimming shortened V by 1 base and J by 1 base, and 13 bases separated the two germline ends. Per the germline V gene, CDR1 is MGHRA and CDR2 is YSYEKL. DNA of the CDR3: TGCGCCAGCAGCCAAGGGGTCCGGGATCCCCAAGAGACCCAGTACTTC. The encoded protein is CASSQGVRDPQETQYF.

The V call is TRBV19, the J call TRBJ2-6; maybe TRBD1 (5 bases). CDR1 and CDR2 (germline): LNHDA, SQIVND (reference sequence). Trimming cost V 1 base and J 0 bases, with 7 bases left between them. This CDR3 region has 16 residues. CDR3 region: CASSIGDSSGANVLTF. The CDR3 coding sequence is TGTGCCAGTAGTATAGGAGACAGCTCTGGGGCCAACGTCCTGACTTTC.

This clone was seen once. The rearrangement joins TRBV9 to TRBJ2-5; 12 bases are a match to TRBD2. Germline V gene data show CDR1 as SGDLS and CDR2 as YYNGEE. The CDR3 is 16 residues long. V lost 4 bases to trimming and J lost 5 bases; unmatched junction nucleotides: 9. The CDR3, as DNA: TGTGCCAGCAGCCCGCTAGCGGGGGGGCTCTTTGAGACCCAGTACTTC. Translating it yields CASSPLAGGLFETQYF.

The rearrangement joins TRBV24-1 to TRBJ2-2, with D possibly TRBD1 on 6 matching bases. Trimming removed 1 base from V and 5 bases from J, with 13 bases in between. The CDR3 runs to 16 residues. CDR1 is KGHDR, CDR2 SFDVKD, per germline. This CDR3 reads CATSDFFTGFTGELFF. CDR3 DNA: TGTGCCACCAGTGATTTCTTTACAGGGTTTACCGGGGAGCTGTTTTTT.

There are a few counts of this clone. J is TRBJ1-3 and V is TRBV6-5; the D gene is possibly TRBD1 (6 bases). This CDR3 region has 15 residues. Germline CDR1 MNHEY, CDR2 SVGAGI. The V end lost 8 bases, the J end lost 4 bases, and 18 bases lay between the germline ends. The CDR3 DNA sequence: TGTGCCAGCTCCGACAGGAAAATAGTCGGAAACACCATATATTTT. The encoded protein is CASSDRKIVGNTIYF.

The V gene is TRBV6-2 or TRBV6-3, the J gene TRBJ1-1; TRBD1 is a possible D gene (6 bases). The CDR3 contains 15 residues. Trimming pared 4 bases from V and 4 bases from J, leaving 16 bases between. Germline V CDR1 and CDR2: MNHEY, SVGEGT. DNA for the CDR3: TGTGCCAGCAGTTCATGGGACACGGTCTCCACTGAAGCTTTCTTT. Translated: CASSSWDTVSTEAFF.

The genes are TRBV4-2 and TRBJ2-2; D ambiguous. The germline CDR1 and CDR2 sequences are LGHNA and YNFKEQ. This CDR3 is built from 12 residues. Trimming stripped 1 base from V and 8 bases from J, with 5 bases between. The CDR3 bases are TGTGCCAGCAGCCAAGGAGAGGGGGAGCTGTTTTTT. Translating it yields CASSQGEGELFF.

Regarding this clone: In the same sample, other DNA sequences code for this CDR3. This sequence joins TRBV3-1 (or the pseudogene TRBV3-2) and TRBJ1-1, with D perhaps matching TRBD1 (6 bases). The CDR3 length is 13 residues. Trimming pared 1 base from V and 5 bases from J, leaving 8 bases between. CDR1 and CDR2 from the germline V gene are LGHDT and YNNKEL (reference sequence). This CDR3 reads CASSQGGGTEAFF. The CDR3 DNA sequence: TGTGCCAGCAGCCAAGGAGGGGGTACTGAAGCTTTCTTT.

This clone came up a few times. V and J are TRBV2 and TRBJ1-5; D is possibly TRBD1 (6 bases). Germline V gives CDR1 SNHLY, CDR2 FYNNEI. V lost 7 bases and J 2 bases, leaving 15 bases between the germline ends. The CDR3 is 15 amino acids. For the CDR3, the DNA is TGTGCCAGCAAACAGGGTCTGGGGGGCAATCAGCCCCAGCATTTT. It is translated as CASKQGLGGNQPQHF.